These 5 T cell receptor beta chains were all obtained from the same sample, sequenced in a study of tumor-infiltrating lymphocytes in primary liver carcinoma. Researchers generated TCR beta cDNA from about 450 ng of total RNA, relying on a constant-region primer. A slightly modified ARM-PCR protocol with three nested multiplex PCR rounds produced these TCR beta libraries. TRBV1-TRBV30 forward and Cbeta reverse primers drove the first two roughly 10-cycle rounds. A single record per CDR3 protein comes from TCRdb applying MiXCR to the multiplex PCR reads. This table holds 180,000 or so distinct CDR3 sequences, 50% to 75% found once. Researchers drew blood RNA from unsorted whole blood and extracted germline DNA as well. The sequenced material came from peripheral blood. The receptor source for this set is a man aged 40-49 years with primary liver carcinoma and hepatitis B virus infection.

CDR3 DNA sequence: TGTGCCAGCAGTGCGAGTGACAGGGGAGGACTTGAGCAGTACGTC. Translation gives CASSASDRGGLEQYV. The chain couples TRBV12-3 or TRBV12-4 to TRBJ2-7; 8 nucleotides agree with TRBD1. J was trimmed by 7 bases and V by 5 bases; bases with no gene match: 13. The CDR3 has 15 residues.

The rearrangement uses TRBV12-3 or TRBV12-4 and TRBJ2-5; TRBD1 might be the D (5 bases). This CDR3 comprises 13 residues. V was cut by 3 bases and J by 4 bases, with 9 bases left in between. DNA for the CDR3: TGTGCCAGCAGTTTGATGCAGGGAGAGACCCAGTACTTC. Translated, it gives CASSLMQGETQYF.

This CDR3 reads CASRPDRTQPQHF. CDR3 sequence (DNA): TGTGCCAGCAGACCCGACAGGACCCAGCCCCAGCATTTT. The V gene is TRBV5-4, the J gene TRBJ1-5; perhaps TRBD1 as D (6 bases). Germline loops: CDR1 SGHNT, CDR2 YYREEE (reference sequence). Trimming removed 5 bases from V and 7 bases from J, with 13 bases in between. The CDR3 has 13 residues. Variable domain in full (rest from reference TRBV5-4 and TRBJ1-5): ETGVTQSPTHLIKTRGQQVTLRCSSQSGHNTVSWYQQALGQGPQFIFQYYREEENGRGNFPPRFSGLQFPNYSSELNVNALELDDSALYLCASRPDRTQPQHFGDGTRLSIL.

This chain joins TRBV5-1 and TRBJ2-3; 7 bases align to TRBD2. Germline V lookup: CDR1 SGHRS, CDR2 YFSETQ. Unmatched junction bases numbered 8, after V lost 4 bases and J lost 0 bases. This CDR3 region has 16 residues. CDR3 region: CASSQGTTRSTDTQYF. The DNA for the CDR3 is TGCGCCAGCAGCCAAGGGACTACCCGTAGCACAGATACGCAGTATTTT.

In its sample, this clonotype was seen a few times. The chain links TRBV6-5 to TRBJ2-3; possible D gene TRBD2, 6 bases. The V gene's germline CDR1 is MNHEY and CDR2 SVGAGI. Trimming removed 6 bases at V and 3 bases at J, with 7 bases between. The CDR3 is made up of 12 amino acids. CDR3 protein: CASRGTTDTQYF. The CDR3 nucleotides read TGTGCCAGCAGGGGGACTACAGATACGCAGTATTTT.